This T cell receptor (beta chain) was sequenced in a study of cytomegalovirus exposure and HLA in healthy donors. Overall study findings and caveats: In an earlier analysis, productive rearrangement rates for most beta V segments clustered near 87% or 30%.

The PCR made use of 60 Vbeta and 13 Jbeta primers. Method: immunoSEQ multiplex PCR; TCRdb's copy keeps in-frame clones and lacks some. The data show under 200,000 clones, roughly 79% seen once. On this clone itself: The antigen is unknown.

This CDR3 region has 14 residues. The V gene lost 6 bases and the J gene lost 3 bases, with 12 bases spanning the gap. Looked up from germline, CDR1 is SNHLY and CDR2 is FYNNEI. The sample was PBMCs. This receptor was obtained from a male donor in good health and CMV-seropositive. The chain joins TRBV2 to TRBJ1-5; a weak D match, TRBD1 (6 bases). CDR3 residues: CASSGQNSNQPQHF. CDR3 DNA: TGTGCCAGCAGCGGACAGAACTCCAATCAGCCCCAGCATTTT.